The 15 T cell receptor beta chains in this list originate from one sample, sequenced in a study of shared clonotypes between healthy human individuals. Clones were sequenced by immunoSEQ multiplex PCR, and TCRdb holds only the in-frame ones, with some missing. The sample contains approximately 2.1 million clones, approximately 95% of which appear only once. The sequencing sample was made of naive CD4+ T cells from PBMCs. The sample's subset: CD45RA+ positively selected. The source is a man between 18 and 29 years old in good health. Some clones in this sample may be carry-over from other donors' samples.

V and J are TRBV29-1 and TRBJ2-7; D is tentatively TRBD1 or TRBD2 (5 bases each). Germline CDR1 SQVTM, CDR2 ANQGSEA. The CDR3 contains 13 residues. The V end was cut by 2 bases, the J end by 2 bases, with 10 bases between. CDR3 in DNA: TGCAGCGTTGAACAGGGACCCGCCTACGAGCAGTACTTC. This encodes CSVEQGPAYEQYF.

This chain uses TRBV28 with TRBJ2-2; D is perhaps TRBD1 (6 bases). This CDR3 contains 18 residues. The V gene lost 2 bases and the J gene lost 0 bases, with 16 bases spanning the gap. Per germline, CDR1 MDHEN and CDR2 SYDVKM. The chain's CDR3 is CASSLTARGYTNTGELFF. The CDR3 DNA is TGTGCCAGCAGTTTAACGGCCAGGGGATATACGAACACCGGGGAGCTGTTTTTT.

The rearrangement links TRBV10-3 to TRBJ2-1; perhaps TRBD2 as D (7 bases). The CDR3 has 17 residues. Trimming left V 0 bases short and J 0 bases short, with 12 bases between. Germline CDR1 is ENHRY and CDR2 is SYGVKD. The CDR3 sequence: CAISESGGALSYNEQFF. The CDR3 DNA reads as TGTGCCATCAGTGAGTCGGGGGGGGCCCTCTCCTACAATGAGCAGTTCTTC.

The rearrangement joins TRBV28 to TRBJ2-3; 14 positions match TRBD2. Germline V CDR1 and CDR2: MDHEN, SYDVKM. Losses at the gene ends were 6 bases for V and 6 bases for J; bases not matched to a gene: 5. The CDR3 is 15 residues long. CDR3 sequence (DNA): TGTGCCAGCAGGGGGACTAGCGGGAGTGGGGATACGCAGTATTTT. The encoded protein is CASRGTSGSGDTQYF.

This clone was counted a few times. The rearrangement joins TRBV6-5 to TRBJ1-2, with TRBD1 matching 7 bases. V was pared by 6 bases and J by 7 bases, with 8 bases of the junction left unmatched. The CDR3 has 13 amino acids. CDR1 MNHEY and CDR2 SVGAGI come from the germline V gene. This CDR3 reads CASRKTGFAGYTF. CDR3 nucleotide sequence: TGTGCCAGCAGAAAGACAGGGTTCGCTGGCTACACCTTC.

The chain carries TRBV2 and TRBJ1-1, with D possibly TRBD1 on 5 matching bases. Trimming took off 6 bases at V and 0 bases at J, with 11 bases between the two ends. Germline CDR1 is SNHLY and CDR2 is FYNNEI. The CDR3 is 14 amino acids. CDR3 protein: CASSIRTLNTEAFF. The DNA of the CDR3 is TGTGCCAGCAGCATTAGGACACTGAACACTGAAGCTTTCTTT. Full variable domain (outside the CDR3, taken from reference TRBV2 and TRBJ1-1): EPEVTQTPSHQVTQMGQEVILRCVPISNHLYFYWYRQILGQKVEFLVSFYNNEISEKSEIFDDQFSVERPDGSNFTLKIRSTKLEDSAMYFCASSIRTLNTEAFFGQGTRLTVV.

V usage is TRBV5-6 and J usage is TRBJ1-1, with D maybe TRBD1 (6 bases). The CDR3 loop spans 17 amino acids. Germline V gene data show CDR1 as SGHDT and CDR2 as YYEEEE. V lost 5 bases and J 4 bases, leaving 24 bases between the germline ends. CDR3 sequence reads: CASSRFTGILGSTEAFF. Here the CDR3 DNA reads TGTGCCAGCAGTCGATTTACAGGGATTTTGGGTAGCACTGAAGCTTTCTTT.

This chain joins TRBV28 and TRBJ1-4, with 10 bases that match TRBD1. The V and J ends lost 6 bases and 7 bases, in that order; junction bases with no gene match: 8. Germline V CDR1 and CDR2: MDHEN, SYDVKM. The CDR3 length is 15 residues. The CDR3 nucleotides are TGTGCCAGCAGGCTCCGGGACAGGGGCTTTGAAAAACTGTTTTTT. This codes for CASRLRDRGFEKLFF.

This chain uses TRBV10-3 with TRBJ1-1, with unresolved D. Germline CDR1 ENHRY, CDR2 SYGVKD. V lost 3 bases to trimming and J lost 10 bases, with 21 bases between them. The CDR3 is made up of 15 amino acids. CDR3 loop: CAISENWARQNGAFF. In nucleotides, the CDR3 is TGTGCCATCAGTGAAAACTGGGCCCGACAAAACGGAGCTTTCTTT.

The chain employs TRBV5-4 and TRBJ2-7, with 10 bases that match TRBD2. The CDR3 covers 17 residues. The germline V gene has CDR1 SGHNT and CDR2 YYREEE (reference sequence). With 0 bases clipped from V and 2 bases from J, the junction kept 8 bases outside the gene matches. Here the CDR3 DNA reads TGTGCCAGCAGCTTGGGGCAGGTTGGGACTAGCGCCTACGAGCAGTACTTC. Encoded protein: CASSLGQVGTSAYEQYF.

This rearrangement joins TRBV9 to TRBJ1-2, with D possibly matching TRBD1 (5 bases). V was shortened by 3 bases and J by 3 bases, with 9 bases between the two germline ends. Germline CDR1 SGDLS, CDR2 YYNGEE. The CDR3 extends over 13 amino acids. The CDR3 loop is CASSARGDYGYTF. The CDR3 nucleotides are TGTGCCAGCAGCGCCCGGGGGGACTATGGCTACACCTTC.

The V call is TRBV4-1, the J call TRBJ2-4, with no clear D. Trimming cost V 4 bases and J 8 bases, with 15 bases left between them. The CDR3 extends over 14 amino acids. Germline lookup yields CDR1 MGHRA and CDR2 YSYEKL. The CDR3 sequence is CASSPLLGLDIQYF. The CDR3 nucleotides are TGCGCCAGCAGCCCCCTATTAGGGTTGGACATTCAGTACTTC.

This chain uses TRBV29-1 with TRBJ1-2; the D gene is possibly TRBD1 (5 bases). The CDR3 covers 12 residues. The V end lost 4 bases, the J end lost 8 bases, and 14 bases lay between the germline ends. Germline CDR1 and CDR2: SQVTM and ANQGSEA. The CDR3 region is CSVGQIPGGYTF. The DNA for the CDR3 is TGCAGCGTTGGACAGATCCCGGGCGGCTACACCTTC.

The rearrangement links TRBV28 to TRBJ2-6; the D gene could be TRBD1 or TRBD2 (6 bases each). V was pared by 4 bases and J by 2 bases, with 9 bases between. Germline CDR1 is MDHEN and CDR2 is SYDVKM. The CDR3 length is 15 residues. The CDR3 loop reads CASSSGAAGANVLTF. As DNA, the CDR3 is TGTGCCAGCAGTTCGGGGGCGGCTGGGGCCAACGTCCTGACTTTC.

The gene calls are TRBV23-1 and TRBJ2-3; TRBD2 agrees at 9 bases. TRBV23-1 is noted as an ORF with a role that remains uncertain. The CDR3 covers 17 residues. V trimming: 0 bases; J trimming: 4 bases; junction bases outside the gene matches: 8. CDR3 residues: CASSQSRLAGIADTQYF. Here the CDR3 DNA reads TGCGCCAGCAGTCAATCGAGGCTAGCGGGAATCGCAGATACGCAGTATTTT.